This T cell receptor beta chain was sequenced in a study of T-cell reconstitution after alpha-beta-depleted transplantation in children. Study-wide results and caveats: Day-60 TCRbeta diversity that was high in some patients was derived from surviving recipient T cells and thymic progenitors. In patients about two months after transplant, alpha-beta T cells reportedly arose from several hundred expanded graft clones. One year post-transplant, T-cell counts and diversity were largely derived from T cells produced anew.

As it was prepared, the TCRbeta library received unique molecular identifiers. TCRdb re-analysed the PCR reads in MiXCR, keeping a single row per CDR3 protein. The table includes 780,000 or so distinct CDR3 sequences, approximately 15% detected once. CDR3 length: 14 residues. The trim removed 7 bases at V and 4 bases at J, leaving 8 bases unmatched. The germline gives CDR1 SGHTA, CDR2 FQGNSA. About this clonotype itself: What it binds is not known.

The material was PBMCs, mostly from graft donor cells, obtained 360 days after TCRalphabeta/CD19-depleted stem cell transplant. The chain uses TRBV7-2 and TRBJ2-5; the match to TRBD2 covers 8 bases. This sequence originates from a male patient aged 10-17 years who had a stem cell transplant for acute lymphoblastic leukemia, so the T cells may come from the graft donor. DNA for the CDR3: TGTGCCAGCAAGGACGGGAGGGCCACAGAGACCCAGTACTTC. As protein: CASKDGRATETQYF.